This TCR beta chain was profiled in a study of shared clonotypes between healthy human individuals. Looked up from germline, CDR1 is MNHNS and CDR2 is SASEGT. V shed 0 bases and J shed 0 bases, with 3 bases lying between them. The CDR3 is 14 residues long. All donors qualified as healthy HIV-negative adults and had experienced no recent acute infections or vaccinations. Notes on this clone: Other DNA sequences in the sample encode the same CDR3.

Each PCR replicate from the sorted subsets contained 150 to 250 ng DNA, which is some 30,000 T cell genomes. Original methodology: There were no quality scores in the junction-only immunoSEQ sequences, so filtering differed. Here immunoSEQ multiplex PCR was the method, and the copy in TCRdb shows in-frame clones only, minus some. From that table come the V and J calls and clone size; the DNA was used to work out D and trimming. The sample shows roughly 1,100,000 clones, about 76% of them seen only once. This sequence originates from a man aged 18 to 30 in good health. J is TRBJ1-5 and V is TRBV6-1; D gene unclear. Sample: memory CD4+ T cells sorted from blood. Noted subset: CD45RA-negative fraction. CDR3 sequence: CASSEASSNQPQHF. Written as DNA, the CDR3 is TGTGCCAGCAGTGAAGCAAGTAGCAATCAGCCCCAGCATTTT.